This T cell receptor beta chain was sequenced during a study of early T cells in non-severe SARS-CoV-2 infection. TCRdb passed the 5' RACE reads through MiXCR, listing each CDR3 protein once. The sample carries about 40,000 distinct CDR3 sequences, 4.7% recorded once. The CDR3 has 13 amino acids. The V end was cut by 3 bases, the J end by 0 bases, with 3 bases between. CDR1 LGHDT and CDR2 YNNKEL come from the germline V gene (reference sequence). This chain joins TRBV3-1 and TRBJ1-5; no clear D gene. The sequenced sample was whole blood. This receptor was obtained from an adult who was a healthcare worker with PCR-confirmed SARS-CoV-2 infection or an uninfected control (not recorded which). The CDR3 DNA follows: TGTGCCAGCAGCCACCGTAGCAATCAGCCCCAGCATTTT. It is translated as CASSHRSNQPQHF. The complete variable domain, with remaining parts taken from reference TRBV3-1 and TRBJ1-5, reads DTAVSQTPKYLVTQMGNDKSIKCEQNLGHDTMYWYKQDSKKFLKIMFSYNNKELIINETVPNRFSPKSPDKAHLNLHINSLELGDSAVYFCASSHRSNQPQHFGDGTRLSIL.